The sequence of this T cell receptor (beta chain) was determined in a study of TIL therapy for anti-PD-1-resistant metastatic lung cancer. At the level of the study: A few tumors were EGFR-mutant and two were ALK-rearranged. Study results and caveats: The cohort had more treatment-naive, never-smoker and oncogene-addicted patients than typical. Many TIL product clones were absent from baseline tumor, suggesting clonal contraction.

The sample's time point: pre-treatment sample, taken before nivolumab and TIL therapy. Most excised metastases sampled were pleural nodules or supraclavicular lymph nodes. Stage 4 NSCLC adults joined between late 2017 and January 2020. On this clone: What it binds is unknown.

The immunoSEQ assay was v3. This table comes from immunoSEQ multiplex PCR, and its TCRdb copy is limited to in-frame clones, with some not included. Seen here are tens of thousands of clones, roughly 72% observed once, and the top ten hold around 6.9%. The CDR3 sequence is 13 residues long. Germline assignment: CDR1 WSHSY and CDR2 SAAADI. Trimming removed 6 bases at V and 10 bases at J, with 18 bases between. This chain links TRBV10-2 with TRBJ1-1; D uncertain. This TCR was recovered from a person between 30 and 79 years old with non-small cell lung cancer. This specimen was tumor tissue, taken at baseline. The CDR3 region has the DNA TGCGCCAGCAGGGTTGTAGGTGATTTTGGAGCTTTCTTT. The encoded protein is CASRVVGDFGAFF.